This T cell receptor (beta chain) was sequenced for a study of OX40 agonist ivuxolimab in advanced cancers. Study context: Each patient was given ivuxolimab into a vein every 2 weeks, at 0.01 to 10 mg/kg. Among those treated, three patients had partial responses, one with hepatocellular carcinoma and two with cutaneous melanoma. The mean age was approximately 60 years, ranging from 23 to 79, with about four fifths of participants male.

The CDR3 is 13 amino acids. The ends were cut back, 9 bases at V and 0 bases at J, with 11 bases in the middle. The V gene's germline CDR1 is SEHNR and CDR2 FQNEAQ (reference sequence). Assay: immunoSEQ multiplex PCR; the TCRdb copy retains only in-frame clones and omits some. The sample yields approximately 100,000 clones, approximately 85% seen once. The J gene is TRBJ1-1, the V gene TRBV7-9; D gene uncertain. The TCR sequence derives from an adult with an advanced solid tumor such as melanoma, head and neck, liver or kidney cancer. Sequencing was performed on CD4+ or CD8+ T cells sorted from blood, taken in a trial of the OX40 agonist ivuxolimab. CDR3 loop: CASTEVMNTEAFF. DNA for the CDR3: TGTGCCAGTACGGAAGTCATGAACACTGAAGCTTTCTTT.